This T cell receptor (beta chain) came from a study of blood T cell repertoires in COVID-19. Study at large: Spain, Italy and the United States supplied samples that represented acute and convalescent COVID-19.

Germline-derived CDR1 and CDR2 are SEHNR and FQNEAQ (reference sequence). The CDR3 runs to 17 residues. Losses at the gene ends were 5 bases for V and 5 bases for J; bases not matched to a gene: 12. TCRdb's copy holds only in-frame clones and misses some; the assay was immunoSEQ multiplex PCR. The sample includes approximately 120,000 clones, 75% to 85% of them seen just once. This clone is a singleton in its sample. The receptor's source is a woman aged 50 to 60 with acute or convalescent COVID-19. Sequencing was carried out using peripheral blood. The gene calls are TRBV7-9 and TRBJ2-1; TRBD2 aligns across 10 bases. This CDR3 is CASSASLSSGRNNEQFF. The CDR3, as DNA: TGTGCCAGCAGCGCAAGCCTATCTAGCGGGAGAAACAATGAGCAGTTCTTC.